What follows is one TCR beta chain and its context. Assay used: immunoSEQ multiplex PCR; TCRdb lists only in-frame clones, some missing. The sample has around 110,000 clones; about nine tenths are singletons. Germline V CDR1 and CDR2: MGHRA, YSYEKL. The CDR3 has 13 amino acids. Trimming took 4 bases from V and 5 from J, leaving 9 bases between them. This sample was taken from a study of OX40 agonist ivuxolimab in advanced cancers. The clonotype comes from an adult with an advanced solid tumor such as melanoma, head and neck, liver or kidney cancer. This sequence joins TRBV4-1 and TRBJ2-1, with D possibly matching TRBD2 (5 bases). The sequencing used CD4+ or CD8+ T cells sorted from blood, collected in a trial of the OX40 agonist ivuxolimab. The CDR3 region is CASSRGLNNEQFF. The CDR3 DNA sequence: TGCGCCAGCAGCCGCGGACTTAACAATGAGCAGTTCTTC.